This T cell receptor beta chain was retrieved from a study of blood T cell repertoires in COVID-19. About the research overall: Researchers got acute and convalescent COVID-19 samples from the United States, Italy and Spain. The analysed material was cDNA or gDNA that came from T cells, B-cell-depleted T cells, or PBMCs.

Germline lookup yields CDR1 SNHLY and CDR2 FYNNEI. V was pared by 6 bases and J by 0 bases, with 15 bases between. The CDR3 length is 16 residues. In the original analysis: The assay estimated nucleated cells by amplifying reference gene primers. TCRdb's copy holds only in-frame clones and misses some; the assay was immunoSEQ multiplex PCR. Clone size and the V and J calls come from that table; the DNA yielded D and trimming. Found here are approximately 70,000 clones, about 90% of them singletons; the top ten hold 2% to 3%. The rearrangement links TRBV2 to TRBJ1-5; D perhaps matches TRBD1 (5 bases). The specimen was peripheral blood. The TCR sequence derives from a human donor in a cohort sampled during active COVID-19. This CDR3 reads CASRGLTWYSNQPQHF. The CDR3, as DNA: TGTGCCAGCAGGGGGCTGACTTGGTATAGCAATCAGCCCCAGCATTTT.